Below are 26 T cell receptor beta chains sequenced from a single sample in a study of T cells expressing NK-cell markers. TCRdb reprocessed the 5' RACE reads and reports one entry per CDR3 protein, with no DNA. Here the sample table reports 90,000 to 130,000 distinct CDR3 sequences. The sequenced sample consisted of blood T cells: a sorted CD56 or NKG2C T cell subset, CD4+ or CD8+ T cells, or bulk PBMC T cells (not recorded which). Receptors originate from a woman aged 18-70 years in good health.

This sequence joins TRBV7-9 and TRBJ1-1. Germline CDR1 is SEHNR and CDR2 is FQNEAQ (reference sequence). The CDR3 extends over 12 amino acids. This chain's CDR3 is CAGRTPLIGAFF.

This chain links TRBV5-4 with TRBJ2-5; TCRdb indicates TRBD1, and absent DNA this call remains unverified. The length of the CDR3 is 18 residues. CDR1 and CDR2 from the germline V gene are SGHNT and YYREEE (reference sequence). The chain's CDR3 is CASSLDLAGTVGQETQYF.

The CDR3 region is CAISESTPLNNEQFF. The chain carries TRBV10-3 and TRBJ2-1; the D call of TRBD2 rests on TCRdb alone, since no DNA is present to check it. The germline CDR1 and CDR2 sequences are ENHRY and SYGVKD. The CDR3 runs to 15 residues.

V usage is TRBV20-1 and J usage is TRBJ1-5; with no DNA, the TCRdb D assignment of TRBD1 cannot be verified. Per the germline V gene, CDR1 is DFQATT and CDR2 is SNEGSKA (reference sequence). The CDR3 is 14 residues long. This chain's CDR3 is CSARVGGFGQPQHF.

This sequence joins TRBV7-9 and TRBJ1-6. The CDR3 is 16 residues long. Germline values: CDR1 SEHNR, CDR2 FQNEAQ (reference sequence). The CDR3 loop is CASTSGRDSYNSPLHF.

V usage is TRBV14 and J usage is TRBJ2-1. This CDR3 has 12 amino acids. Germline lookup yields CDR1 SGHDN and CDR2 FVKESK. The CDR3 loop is CASSWIRNEQFF.

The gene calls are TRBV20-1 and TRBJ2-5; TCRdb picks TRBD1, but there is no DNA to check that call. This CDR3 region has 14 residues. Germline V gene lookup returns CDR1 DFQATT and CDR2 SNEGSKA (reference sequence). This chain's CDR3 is CSATQGTVRETQYF.

CDR3 residues: CASSPFFVALGANVLTF. This rearrangement joins TRBV7-8 to TRBJ2-6. The germline V gene has CDR1 SGHVS and CDR2 FQNEAQ. The CDR3 contains 17 residues.

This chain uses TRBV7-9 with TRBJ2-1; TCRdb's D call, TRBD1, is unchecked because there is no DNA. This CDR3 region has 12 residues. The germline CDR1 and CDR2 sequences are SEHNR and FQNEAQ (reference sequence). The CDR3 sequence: CASSTPGQLQFF. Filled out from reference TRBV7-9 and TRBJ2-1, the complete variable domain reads DTGVSQNPRHKITKRGQNVTFRCDPISEHNRLYWYRQTLGQGPEFLTYFQNEAQLEKSRLLSDRFSAERPKGSFSTLEIQRTEQGDSAMYLCASSTPGQLQFFGPGTRLTVL.

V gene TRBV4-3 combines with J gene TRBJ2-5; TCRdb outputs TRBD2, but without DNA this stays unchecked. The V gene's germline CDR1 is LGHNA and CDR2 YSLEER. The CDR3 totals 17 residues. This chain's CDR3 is CASSLKSRLELGETQYF.

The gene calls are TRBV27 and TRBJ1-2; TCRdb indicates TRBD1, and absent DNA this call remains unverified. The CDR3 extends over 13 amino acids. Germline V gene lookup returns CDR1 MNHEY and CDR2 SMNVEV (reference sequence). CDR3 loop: CASGDTGGYGYTF.

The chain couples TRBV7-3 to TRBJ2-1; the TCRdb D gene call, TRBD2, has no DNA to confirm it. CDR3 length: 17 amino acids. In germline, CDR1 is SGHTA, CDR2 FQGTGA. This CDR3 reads CASSLKGPGGAYNEQFF.

Here the CDR3 reads CASSLLLESYEQYF. The chain joins TRBV7-6 to TRBJ2-7. The CDR3 extends over 14 amino acids. Germline CDR1 and CDR2: SGHVS and FNYEAQ.

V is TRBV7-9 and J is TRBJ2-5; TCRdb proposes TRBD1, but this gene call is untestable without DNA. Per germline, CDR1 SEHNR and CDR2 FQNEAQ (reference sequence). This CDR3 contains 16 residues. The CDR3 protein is CASSLVPDTVLGTQYF.

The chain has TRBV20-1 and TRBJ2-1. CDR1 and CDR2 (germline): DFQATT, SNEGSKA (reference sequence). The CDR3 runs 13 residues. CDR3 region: CSARDGGRNEQFF.

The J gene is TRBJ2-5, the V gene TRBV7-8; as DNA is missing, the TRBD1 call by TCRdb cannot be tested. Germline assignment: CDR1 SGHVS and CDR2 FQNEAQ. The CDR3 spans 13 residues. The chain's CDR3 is CASSLRGQETQYF.

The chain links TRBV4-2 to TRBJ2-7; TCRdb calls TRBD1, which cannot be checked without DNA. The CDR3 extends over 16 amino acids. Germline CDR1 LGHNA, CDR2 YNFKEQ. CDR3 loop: CASSQEGGLSTYEQYF.

CDR3 region: CASSTDLSSYNEQFF. The chain recombines TRBV7-9 with TRBJ2-1. This CDR3 has 15 amino acids. The germline gives CDR1 SEHNR, CDR2 FQNEAQ (reference sequence).

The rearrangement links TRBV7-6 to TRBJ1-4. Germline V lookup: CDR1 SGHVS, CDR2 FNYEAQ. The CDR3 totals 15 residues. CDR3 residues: CASSLTWATNEKLFF.

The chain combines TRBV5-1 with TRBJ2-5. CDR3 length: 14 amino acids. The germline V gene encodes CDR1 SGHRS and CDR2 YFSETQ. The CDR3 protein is CASSLGVGQETQYF.

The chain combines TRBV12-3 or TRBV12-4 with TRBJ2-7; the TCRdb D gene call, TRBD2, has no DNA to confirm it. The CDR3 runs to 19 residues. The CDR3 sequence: CASSLAPSGLAGGTYEQYF.

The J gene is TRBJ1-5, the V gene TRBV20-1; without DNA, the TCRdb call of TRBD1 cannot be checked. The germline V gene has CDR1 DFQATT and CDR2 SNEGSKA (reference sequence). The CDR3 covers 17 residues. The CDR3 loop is CSAIYTTGQGVGQPQHF.

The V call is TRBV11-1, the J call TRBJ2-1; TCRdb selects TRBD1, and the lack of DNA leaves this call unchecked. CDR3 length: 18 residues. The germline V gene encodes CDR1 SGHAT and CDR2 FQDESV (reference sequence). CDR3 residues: CASSIGQGDSVIYNEQFF.

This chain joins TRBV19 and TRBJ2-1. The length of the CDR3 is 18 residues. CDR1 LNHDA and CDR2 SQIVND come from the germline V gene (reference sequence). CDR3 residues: CASSIDGVSGSPYNEQFF.

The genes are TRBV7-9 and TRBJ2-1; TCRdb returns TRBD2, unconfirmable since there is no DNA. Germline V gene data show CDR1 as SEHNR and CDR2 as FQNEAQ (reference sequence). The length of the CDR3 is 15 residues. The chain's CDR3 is CASSSPGTSNNEQFF.

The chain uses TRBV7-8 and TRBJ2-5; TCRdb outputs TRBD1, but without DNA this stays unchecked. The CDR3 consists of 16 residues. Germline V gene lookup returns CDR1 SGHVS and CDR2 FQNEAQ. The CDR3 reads CASSLVATGNQETQYF.